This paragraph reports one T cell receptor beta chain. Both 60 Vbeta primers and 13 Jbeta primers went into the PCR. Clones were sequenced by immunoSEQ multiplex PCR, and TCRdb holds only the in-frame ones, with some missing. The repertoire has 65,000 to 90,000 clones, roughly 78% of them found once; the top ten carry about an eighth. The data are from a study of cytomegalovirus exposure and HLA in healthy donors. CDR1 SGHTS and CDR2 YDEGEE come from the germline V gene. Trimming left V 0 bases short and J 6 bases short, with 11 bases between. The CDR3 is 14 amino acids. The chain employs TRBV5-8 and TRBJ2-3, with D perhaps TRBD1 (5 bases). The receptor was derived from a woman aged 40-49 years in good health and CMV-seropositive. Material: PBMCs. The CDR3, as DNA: TGTGCCAGCAGCTTGGGACAGCCTTTGGATACGCAGTATTTT. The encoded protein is CASSLGQPLDTQYF.